The clone carrying this T cell receptor (beta chain) was observed once. Its antigen is as yet unknown. Each sample had two DNA replicates, about 0.47 ug blood or about 1.5 ug tissue. Sequenced by immunoSEQ multiplex PCR; TCRdb stores in-frame clones only, minus some. The table has 4,500 to 6,500 clones, just over 70% seen once. The CDR3 runs to 18 residues. Per germline, CDR1 LNHDA and CDR2 SQIVND (reference sequence). J lost 2 bases, V lost 5 bases, and 9 bases had no gene match. This sample is drawn from a study of early stage breast cancer tumors. About the research overall: About 80% of the 16 invasive tumors were ER+, PR+ and HER2-. General study points: Compared with adjacent normal breast, tumors showed about 2.5-fold denser, more clonal T cells. Most shared enriched TCRB sequences were commonly generated ones.

The source is a person between 60 and 70 years old with breast cancer. Sequencing was performed on breast tumor tissue. V and J are TRBV19 and TRBJ2-3, with TRBD2 matching 14 bases. In DNA, the CDR3 is TGTGCCAGTAGTCAACGGACTAGCGGGAGGTATTTCACAGATACGCAGTATTTT. This sequence encodes CASSQRTSGRYFTDTQYF.